These 27 T cell receptor beta chains originate from one sample sequenced in a study of cytomegalovirus exposure and HLA in healthy donors. Assay used: immunoSEQ multiplex PCR; TCRdb lists only in-frame clones, some missing. The table includes approximately 270,000 clones, 90% detected once. The sequenced material came from PBMCs. The receptors shown here come from a woman younger than 35 in good health and CMV-seronegative.

This clone has a single count. In nucleotides, the CDR3 is TGCGCCAGCAGCCAAGGACAGGGAAGTGGAGATACGCAGTATTTT. Amino acids: CASSQGQGSGDTQYF. This chain links TRBV4-1 with TRBJ2-3, with 7 bases lining up with TRBD1. Germline CDR1 reads MGHRA; CDR2 reads YSYEKL. The CDR3 runs 15 residues. The J segment lost 5 bases and the V segment lost 1 base, leaving 6 bases of the junction unmatched.

The CDR3 nucleotides read TGTGCCAGCAGCTTTTCCGCGGGGGTTAATTCACCCCTCCACTTT. Its translation: CASSFSAGVNSPLHF. J is TRBJ1-6 and V is TRBV7-3; a weak D match, TRBD1 (5 bases). V lost 3 bases and J 6 bases, leaving 12 bases between the germline ends. Germline values: CDR1 SGHTA, CDR2 FQGTGA. This CDR3 has 15 amino acids.

The J gene is TRBJ2-7, the V gene TRBV11-2; TRBD1 matches 11 bases. The CDR3 sequence is 15 residues long. CDR1 is SGHAT and CDR2 is FQNNGV in the germline V gene. Unmatched junction bases numbered 9, after V lost 5 bases and J lost 6 bases. CDR3 region: CASSANSGTGGEQYF. The CDR3, as DNA: TGTGCCAGCAGCGCAAACTCCGGGACAGGGGGCGAGCAGTACTTC.

The chain carries TRBV28 and TRBJ2-7; possibly TRBD1 for D (6 bases). The CDR3 sequence is 15 residues long. Trimming shortened V by 6 bases and J by 2 bases, and 17 bases separated the two germline ends. The germline V gene has CDR1 MDHEN and CDR2 SYDVKM. The CDR3 bases are TGTGCCAGCAGCCTAGGGGGTATAGGGGCCTACGAGCAGTACTTC. Its translation is CASSLGGIGAYEQYF.

The chain links TRBV27 to TRBJ2-7, with D unclear. The CDR3 covers 14 residues. CDR1 MNHEY and CDR2 SMNVEV come from the germline V gene (reference sequence). V was shortened by 0 bases and J by 3 bases, with 9 bases between the two germline ends. CDR3 amino acids: CASSLSLADYEQYF. In DNA form, the CDR3 reads TGTGCCAGCAGTTTATCGTTGGCAGACTACGAGCAGTACTTC.

This sequence joins TRBV5-6 and TRBJ2-7; maybe TRBD1 (5 bases). With 3 bases removed from V and 1 base from J, the gap between germline ends came to 8 bases. Germline V gene lookup returns CDR1 SGHDT and CDR2 YYEEEE. The CDR3 has 13 residues. CDR3 region: CASSSTGSYEQYF. The DNA of the CDR3 is TGTGCCAGCAGCTCTACAGGTTCCTACGAGCAGTACTTC. Full variable domain (remainder filled in from reference TRBV5-6 and TRBJ2-7): DAGVTQSPTHLIKTRGQQVTLRCSPKSGHDTVSWYQQALGQGPQFIFQYYEEEERQRGNFPDRFSGHQFPNYSSELNVNALLLGDSALYLCASSSTGSYEQYFGPGTRLTVT.

This clone was observed once. The V call is TRBV5-4, the J call TRBJ2-1, with 7 bases matching TRBD2. The CDR3 is made up of 12 amino acids. Germline V gene data show CDR1 as SGHNT and CDR2 as YYREEE (reference sequence). V gave up 4 bases and J gave up 10 bases; unmatched junction bases: 5. CDR3 protein: CASSPVGGEQFF. CDR3 DNA sequence: TGTGCCAGCAGCCCCGTGGGGGGGGAGCAGTTCTTC. The entire variable domain, with the rest obtained from reference TRBV5-4 and TRBJ2-1, is as follows: ETGVTQSPTHLIKTRGQQVTLRCSSQSGHNTVSWYQQALGQGPQFIFQYYREEENGRGNFPPRFSGLQFPNYSSELNVNALELDDSALYLCASSPVGGEQFFGPGTRLTVL.

The chain employs TRBV6-4 and TRBJ1-2; D unclear. Germline CDR1 reads MRHNA; CDR2 reads SNTAGT. Trimming stripped 2 bases from V and 5 bases from J, with 6 bases between. The CDR3 has 12 residues. CDR3 DNA: TGTGCCAGCAGTGACGGTACATATGGCTACACCTTC. It is translated as CASSDGTYGYTF.

This chain uses TRBV7-8 with TRBJ2-1; TRBD1 is a possible D gene (6 bases). CDR1 is SGHVS and CDR2 is FQNEAQ in the germline V gene. Trimming removed 2 bases from V and 7 bases from J, with 15 bases in between. The CDR3 spans 15 residues. The CDR3 sequence is CASSLWGRGSNEQFF. Written as DNA, the CDR3 is TGTGCCAGCAGCTTATGGGGTAGGGGGTCGAATGAGCAGTTCTTC.

CDR3 nucleotide sequence: TGCGCCAGCAGCCTCGGACAGAACACCGGGGAGCTGTTTTTT. Its translation is CASSLGQNTGELFF. The chain is built from TRBV5-1 and TRBJ2-2, with D possibly matching TRBD1 (5 bases). V dropped 4 bases and J dropped 1 base, with 8 bases sitting between them. The CDR3 has 14 residues. Germline-derived CDR1 and CDR2 are SGHRS and YFSETQ.

The chain has TRBV5-4 and TRBJ1-6; D call uncertain. The CDR3 length is 15 residues. V lost 6 bases and J lost 5, with 15 bases in between. Germline CDR1 is SGHNT and CDR2 is YYREEE (reference sequence). CDR3 bases: TGTGCCAGCACCAAAGCGGGCTCTGATAATTCACCCCTCCACTTT. It encodes CASTKAGSDNSPLHF.

The chain has TRBV27 and TRBJ2-1; 11 nucleotides line up with TRBD1. Trimming removed 3 bases from V and 8 bases from J; junction bases left unmatched: 9. The CDR3 has 16 amino acids. Germline V lookup: CDR1 MNHEY, CDR2 SMNVEV (reference sequence). This chain's CDR3 is CASSLILGQGADEQFF. CDR3 bases: TGTGCCAGCAGTTTGATACTTGGACAGGGGGCGGATGAGCAGTTCTTC.

This clone was observed a single time. The V call is TRBV4-3, the J call TRBJ1-6; 11 bases match TRBD1. Per the germline V gene, CDR1 is LGHNA and CDR2 is YSLEER. The trim removed 0 bases at V and 4 bases at J, leaving 5 bases unmatched. This CDR3 spans 18 amino acids. CDR3 region: CASSQELGTGGYNSPLHF. CDR3 in DNA: TGCGCCAGCAGCCAAGAGTTGGGGACAGGGGGATATAATTCACCCCTCCACTTT.

The rearrangement joins TRBV4-3 to TRBJ1-2, with D perhaps matching TRBD1 (6 bases). Germline CDR1 reads LGHNA; CDR2 reads YSLEER. The CDR3 extends over 16 amino acids. V lost 1 base, J lost 4 bases, and 16 bases lay in between. The CDR3 DNA reads TGCGCCAGCAGCCAAGTCCTACAGGGTATCGGCTATGGCTACACCTTC. Protein: CASSQVLQGIGYGYTF.

V gene TRBV4-3 combines with J gene TRBJ2-3; 13 bases agree with TRBD2. J gave up 4 bases and V 0 bases, and 1 base lay outside the gene matches. Germline V lookup: CDR1 LGHNA, CDR2 YSLEER. CDR3 length equals 16 residues. CDR3 bases: TGCGCCAGCAGCCAAGATGGGACTAGCGGGGCAGATACGCAGTATTTT. As protein: CASSQDGTSGADTQYF.

The CDR3 DNA reads as TGTGCCAGTCGCCGAGGACAAAGACTCAATCAGCCCCAGCATTTT. This translates into CASRRGQRLNQPQHF. This chain links TRBV2 with TRBJ1-5; perhaps TRBD1 as D (5 bases). The V gene's germline CDR1 is SNHLY and CDR2 FYNNEI. Between the trimmed V and J ends, which lost 9 bases and 3 bases, there was a span of 18 bases. This CDR3 has 15 amino acids.

Concerning this clone itself: Other DNA sequences in the same sample also yield this CDR3. The chain couples TRBV6-5 to TRBJ2-3; D might be TRBD1 (5 bases). The CDR3 length is 15 residues. With 1 base removed from V and 2 bases from J, the gap between germline ends came to 10 bases. Germline V gene lookup returns CDR1 MNHEY and CDR2 SVGAGI. CDR3 bases: TGTGCCAGCAGTTACTGGCAGGGATCCACAGATACGCAGTATTTT. Its translation: CASSYWQGSTDTQYF.

This chain links TRBV10-1 with TRBJ1-1; no clear D. The CDR3 has 13 amino acids. The germline CDR1 and CDR2 sequences are WNHNN and SYGVQD (reference sequence). The V gene lost 7 bases and the J gene lost 0 bases, with 9 bases spanning the gap. Here the CDR3 reads CASKANMNTEAFF. DNA for the CDR3: TGCGCCAGCAAAGCGAACATGAACACTGAAGCTTTCTTT.

The chain links TRBV27 to TRBJ1-4; TRBD1 aligns across 7 bases. Per germline, CDR1 MNHEY and CDR2 SMNVEV (reference sequence). Trimming at V came to 3 bases and at J to 14 bases, leaving 18 bases not matched to a gene. CDR3 size: 16 residues. CDR3 sequence (DNA): TGTGCCAGCAGTTTTATGGTGGGACAGCATCCGGGAGGGCTGTTTTTT. Amino acid sequence: CASSFMVGQHPGGLFF.

V and J are TRBV6-5 and TRBJ1-1, with D possibly being TRBD1 (5 bases). Between the trimmed V and J ends, which lost 5 bases and 0 bases, there was a span of 10 bases. This CDR3 comprises 14 residues. CDR1 MNHEY and CDR2 SVGAGI come from the germline V gene. The CDR3 protein is CASSLQGMNTEAFF. The CDR3 nucleotides are TGTGCCAGCAGTCTTCAGGGAATGAACACTGAAGCTTTCTTT.

The table lists this clone with a few counts. This chain connects TRBV30 to TRBJ1-5, with TRBD1 as a possible D gene (5 bases). V shed 3 bases and J shed 4 bases, with 16 bases lying between them. The germline V gene encodes CDR1 GTSNPN and CDR2 SVGIG (reference sequence). The CDR3 has 15 residues. The CDR3 DNA follows: TGTGCCTGGAGAGGCAGGGAAAGTCGGAATCAGCCCCAGCATTTT. It is translated as CAWRGRESRNQPQHF.

This chain connects TRBV11-2 to TRBJ2-1; perhaps TRBD1 as D (6 bases). Trimming took 8 bases from V and 8 from J, leaving 16 bases between them. The CDR3 has 13 amino acids. Per the germline V gene, CDR1 is SGHAT and CDR2 is FQNNGV. In DNA, the CDR3 is TGTGCCAGCGGTCAGGGGTTAATCGATGAGCAGTTCTTC. Translating gives CASGQGLIDEQFF.

J is TRBJ2-7 and V is TRBV6-1; D ambiguous. CDR1 and CDR2 (germline): MNHNS, SASEGT. The CDR3 has 13 residues. Trimming left V 3 bases short and J 6 bases short, with 12 bases between. CDR3 coding DNA: TGTGCCAGCAGTGATAGAAAGGCGGCCGAGCAGTACGTC. This sequence encodes CASSDRKAAEQYV.

This chain links TRBV27 with TRBJ2-2; 11 nucleotides agree with TRBD1. This CDR3 is built from 17 residues. V gave up 3 bases and J gave up 1 base; unmatched junction bases: 4. Per germline, CDR1 MNHEY and CDR2 SMNVEV (reference sequence). The CDR3: CASSFAGQGVNTGELFF. The CDR3 bases are TGTGCCAGCAGTTTTGCGGGACAGGGGGTGAACACCGGGGAGCTGTTTTTT.

This chain uses TRBV2 with TRBJ1-5; the D gene is possibly TRBD1 (6 bases). This CDR3 comprises 18 residues. Germline values: CDR1 SNHLY, CDR2 FYNNEI. V lost 1 base to trimming and J lost 0 bases, with 16 bases between them. The CDR3 sequence: CASSEDWIRTASNQPQHF. The DNA of the CDR3 is TGTGCCAGCAGTGAAGATTGGATAAGGACAGCTAGCAATCAGCCCCAGCATTTT.

There are a few counts of this clone. The chain is built from TRBV6-1 and TRBJ1-2; maybe TRBD1 (5 bases). The CDR3 has 14 amino acids. Germline assignment: CDR1 MNHNS and CDR2 SASEGT. Between the trimmed V and J ends, which lost 0 bases and 4 bases, there was a span of 9 bases. DNA of the CDR3: TGTGCCAGCAGTGAAGCAGGAGACAGCTATGGCTACACCTTC. This codes for CASSEAGDSYGYTF.

The chain carries TRBV6-5 and TRBJ1-1; D unresolved. Germline lookup yields CDR1 MNHEY and CDR2 SVGAGI. CDR3 size: 15 residues. With 0 bases removed from V and 7 bases from J, the gap between germline ends came to 15 bases. The CDR3 DNA reads as TGTGCCAGCAGTTACTCGAAGAGGGCAGGCTATGAAGCTTTCTTT. It translates to CASSYSKRAGYEAFF.